Listed below are T cell receptor beta chains from one sample, sequenced in a study of technical replicates of blood from several donors. The data were produced by immunoSEQ multiplex PCR, yet TCRdb's version contains in-frame clones alone and is incomplete. The sample consists of roughly 48,000 clones, roughly 92% of them appearing once. Sequencing input: PBMCs. The receptors derive from a human donor in good health. Some clones in this sample may be carry-over from other donors' samples. Both conserved end residues are part of each CDR3. The order of the fields is J gene, V gene, D gene, clone size, CDR3 protein, CDR3 DNA. D genes are given only for firm matches. Some rows mark clone size as missing; the rest say once, few, many or name a class of expanded clone.

>TRBJ2-7|TRBV30|-|few
CAWSWRRDYEQYF
TGTGCCTGGAGTTGGCGGAGAGACTACGAGCAGTACTTC
>TRBJ2-2|TRBV6-1|-|-
CASSENSSGELFF
TGTGCCAGCAGTGAAAACTCTTCCGGGGAGCTGTTTTTT
>TRBJ2-5|TRBV9|-|-
CASSPTRGGGGETQYF
TGTGCCAGCAGCCCAACGCGTGGAGGGGGCGGGGAGACCCAGTACTTC
>TRBJ1-2|TRBV5-6|TRBD1|-
CASSYGTGNYGYTF
TGTGCCAGCAGCTACGGGACAGGGAACTATGGCTACACCTTC
>TRBJ2-7|TRBV5-8|TRBD1|-
CASSLQPQGIYEQYF
TGTGCCAGCAGCTTGCAGCCACAGGGGATCTACGAGCAGTACTTC
>TRBJ2-3|TRBV7-2|TRBD2|-
CASSRGGGITDTQYF
TGTGCCAGCAGCCGAGGCGGGGGAATCACAGATACGCAGTATTTT
>TRBJ2-1|TRBV5-1|-|once
CASSLASLDRQFF
TGCGCCAGCAGCTTGGCCAGTCTAGACCGGCAGTTCTTC
>TRBJ1-1|TRBV5-4|TRBD1|-
CASSKTGGNTEAFF
TGTGCCAGCAGCAAAACAGGGGGCAACACTGAAGCTTTCTTT
>TRBJ1-1|TRBV5-6|TRBD1|-
CASETGSNTEAFF
TGTGCTTCTGAGACAGGGTCGAACACTGAAGCTTTCTTT
>TRBJ2-7|TRBV5-6|-|-
CASSLQGGLPYEQYF
TGTGCCAGCAGCTTGCAGGGGGGCCTACCCTACGAGCAGTACTTC
>TRBJ2-7|TRBV7-9|TRBD2|-
CASSLAGASEQYF
TGTGCCAGCAGCCTAGCGGGAGCTTCCGAGCAGTACTTC
>TRBJ2-1|TRBV2|-|-
CASKVSGTYNEQFF
TGTGCCAGCAAGGTGAGCGGAACCTACAATGAGCAGTTCTTC
>TRBJ1-1|TRBV29-1|TRBD1|-
CSVDVGQGEDTEAFF
TGCAGCGTTGACGTCGGACAGGGGGAAGACACTGAAGCTTTCTTT